These 27 T cell receptor beta chains were sequenced from one sample in a study of beta chain features in type 1 diabetes. The investigators reverse transcribed all of the isolated RNA, so they sequenced expressed TCRB transcripts. This table comes from immunoSEQ multiplex PCR, and its TCRdb copy is limited to in-frame clones, with some not included. The table lists fewer than 250,000 clones, 9.6% of them singletons. Sequenced input: naive CD4+ T cells from blood. The origin of the receptors is a woman between 18 and 30 years old in good health.

This rearrangement joins TRBV9 to TRBJ1-2; TRBD1 aligns across 9 bases. The J segment lost 4 bases and the V segment lost 4 bases, leaving 8 bases of the junction unmatched. CDR3 length: 15 amino acids. The germline V gene encodes CDR1 SGDLS and CDR2 YYNGEE. CDR3 nucleotides: TGTGCCAGCAGCACCGACAGGGGGTCCGGCTATGGCTACACCTTC. This sequence encodes CASSTDRGSGYGYTF. The full variable domain, its missing parts supplied by reference TRBV9 and TRBJ1-2, is DSGVTQTPKHLITATGQRVTLRCSPRSGDLSVYWYQQSLDQGLQFLIQYYNGEERAKGNILERFSAQQFPDLHSELNLSSLELGDSALYFCASSTDRGSGYGYTFGSGTRLTVV.

This clone was seen at least ten times. The J gene is TRBJ2-1, the V gene TRBV13; TRBD2 agrees at 9 bases. The CDR3 is made up of 15 amino acids. The germline V gene encodes CDR1 PRHDT and CDR2 FYEKMQ (reference sequence). After removal of 6 bases from V and 3 bases from J, the junction contained 6 bases not matched to a gene. Here the CDR3 reads CASSLTSGFYNEQFF. The CDR3 region has the DNA TGTGCCAGCAGTTTGACTAGCGGATTCTACAATGAGCAGTTCTTC. Full variable domain (remainder filled in from reference TRBV13 and TRBJ2-1): AAGVIQSPRHLIKEKRETATLKCYPIPRHDTVYWYQQGPGQDPQFLISFYEKMQSDKGSIPDRFSAQQFSDYHSELNMSSLELGDSALYFCASSLTSGFYNEQFFGPGTRLTVL.

This clone has more than one count but fewer than ten. The rearrangement links TRBV6-5 to TRBJ2-7, with TRBD2 matching 12 bases. The V gene end was trimmed by 2 bases and the J gene end by 3 bases; junction bases not matched to a gene: 5. Germline assignment: CDR1 MNHEY and CDR2 SVGAGI. The CDR3 totals 16 residues. In DNA, the CDR3 is TGTGCCAGCAGTTACGAAGGACTAGCGGGGAACTACGAGCAGTACTTC. Protein: CASSYEGLAGNYEQYF.

The gene calls are TRBV5-6 and TRBJ1-6; D unresolved. Germline V lookup: CDR1 SGHDT, CDR2 YYEEEE. Between the trimmed V and J ends, which lost 4 bases and 10 bases, there was a span of 15 bases. This CDR3 is 14 amino acids long. CDR3 coding DNA: TGTGCCAGCAGCGTCGGAACTACGGGGTCACCCCTCCACTTT. Protein: CASSVGTTGSPLHF.

The chain links TRBV7-9 to TRBJ2-5; 11 bases match TRBD2. The better agreement between TRBJ2-7 and the DNA end casts doubt on the J call. Germline V lookup: CDR1 SEHNR, CDR2 FQNEAQ (reference sequence). The CDR3 totals 16 residues. CDR3 in DNA: TGTGCCAGCAGCGGGGGGACTAGCGGAAGCCTCTACGAGCAGTACTTC. Translation: CASSGGTSGSLYEQYF.

Only a few counts were recorded for this clone. The chain employs TRBV28 and TRBJ2-2, with 13 bases fitting TRBD2. CDR3 size: 16 residues. Germline CDR1 is MDHEN and CDR2 is SYDVKM. Trimming took 4 bases from V and 4 from J; bases not matched to a gene: 3. The CDR3 loop reads CASSSWTSGGTGELFF. CDR3 nucleotides: TGTGCCAGCAGTTCGTGGACTAGCGGGGGCACCGGGGAGCTGTTTTTT.

The J gene is TRBJ2-1, the V gene TRBV7-7, with D maybe TRBD2 (5 bases). The CDR3 runs 16 residues. The V and J ends lost 0 bases and 8 bases respectively, with 17 bases between them. Germline values: CDR1 SSHAT, CDR2 FNYEAQ (reference sequence). The CDR3 bases are TGTGCCAGCAGCTTAGCTGGACTCTCCACTTTCGATGAGCAGTTCTTC. Amino acids: CASSLAGLSTFDEQFF.

Only a few counts were recorded for this clone. The chain has TRBV25-1 and TRBJ1-3; D gene ambiguous. The V end was cut by 5 bases, the J end by 0 bases, with 8 bases between. The CDR3 is 14 amino acids. Germline values: CDR1 MGHDK, CDR2 SYGVNS. The CDR3 spells CASSQQSSGNTIYF. The CDR3 coding sequence is TGTGCCAGCAGTCAACAGAGCTCTGGAAACACCATATATTTT.

This clone was seen more than once but under ten times. This chain links TRBV6-5 with TRBJ1-5; 8 bases fit TRBD1. Trimming at V came to 6 bases and at J to 0 bases, leaving 4 bases not matched to a gene. The CDR3 loop spans 15 amino acids. Germline assignment: CDR1 MNHEY and CDR2 SVGAGI. The CDR3 spells CASRLDRASNQPQHF. For the CDR3, the DNA is TGTGCCAGCAGATTGGACAGGGCTAGCAATCAGCCCCAGCATTTT.

This clone came up a few times. V gene TRBV30 combines with J gene TRBJ2-1; D may be TRBD2 (7 bases). Germline loops: CDR1 GTSNPN, CDR2 SVGIG (reference sequence). The V end lost 0 bases, the J end lost 4 bases, and 10 bases lay between the germline ends. The CDR3 totals 14 residues. CDR3 in DNA: TGTGCCTGGAGTGTAGCGGGACAATACAATGAGCAGTTCTTC. This gives the protein CAWSVAGQYNEQFF.

The chain joins TRBV11-3 to TRBJ2-7; possible D gene TRBD2, 5 bases. V lost 5 bases and J lost 0, with 11 bases in between. Germline assignment: CDR1 SGHNT and CDR2 YENEEA. The CDR3 consists of 14 residues. This CDR3 is CASSPLRDSYEQYF. The DNA for the CDR3 is TGTGCCAGCAGCCCCCTGAGGGACTCCTACGAGCAGTACTTC.

This clone was seen only a few times. This chain joins TRBV30 and TRBJ2-1; D ambiguous. The CDR3 loop spans 17 amino acids. CDR1 GTSNPN and CDR2 SVGIG come from the germline V gene (reference sequence). Trimming left V 1 base short and J 0 bases short, with 16 bases between. The CDR3 DNA follows: TGTGCCTGGAGTGGTGGCCCGCAAAGAAGCTCCTACAATGAGCAGTTCTTC. Its protein product is CAWSGGPQRSSYNEQFF.

This clone turned up a few times. V and J are TRBV29-1 and TRBJ1-3; D unclear. Germline CDR1 reads SQVTM; CDR2 reads ANQGSEA. V lost 7 bases to trimming and J lost 3 bases, with 7 bases between them. The CDR3 loop spans 11 amino acids. CDR3 sequence (DNA): TGCAGCGCCCTAGGTGGAAACACCATATATTTT. Its translation: CSALGGNTIYF.

This clone was found a few times. The chain joins TRBV30 to TRBJ2-5, with 10 bases lining up with TRBD1. V shed 4 bases and J 6 bases; nucleotides not matched to a gene: 14. The CDR3 has 16 residues. CDR1 GTSNPN and CDR2 SVGIG come from the germline V gene (reference sequence). The CDR3 DNA follows: TGTGCCTGGACCGATCTCCGGGACAGGGGACGAAAGACCCAGTACTTC. Encoded protein: CAWTDLRDRGRKTQYF.

In this sample, this clone turned up a few times. The V call is TRBV18, the J call TRBJ2-1, with D perhaps TRBD2 (5 bases). V lost 5 bases and J lost 8, with 13 bases in between. Germline CDR1 reads KGHSH; CDR2 reads LQKENI. CDR3 size: 13 residues. The CDR3 loop reads CASSAEGRDEQFF. The CDR3 nucleotides are TGTGCCAGCTCAGCTGAGGGTCGGGATGAGCAGTTCTTC.

Only a few counts were recorded for this clone. The rearrangement joins TRBV4-1 to TRBJ2-5; D is perhaps TRBD2 (6 bases). Trimming pared 3 bases from V and 2 bases from J, leaving 13 bases between. The V gene's germline CDR1 is MGHRA and CDR2 YSYEKL. The CDR3 has 15 residues. Here the CDR3 DNA reads TGCGCCAGCAGCCAGATGAGGACTAATCAAGAGACCCAGTACTTC. The encoded protein is CASSQMRTNQETQYF.

This clone was seen a few times. The chain joins TRBV6-5 to TRBJ1-2, with 9 bases that match TRBD1. The CDR3 has 13 amino acids. Trimming at V came to 6 bases and at J to 8 bases, leaving 7 bases not matched to a gene. Germline CDR1 MNHEY, CDR2 SVGAGI. In nucleotides, the CDR3 is TGTGCCAGCAGCTACGGGACAGGGAACGGCTACACCTTC. Translating it yields CASSYGTGNGYTF.

This clone came up a few times. This sequence joins TRBV2 and TRBJ2-7, with 9 positions matching TRBD2. With V trimmed by 2 bases and J by 0 bases, 2 bases remained unmatched. Germline CDR1 is SNHLY and CDR2 is FYNNEI. This CDR3 is built from 15 residues. The DNA for the CDR3 is TGTGCCAGCAGTGAAATAGCGGGGGACTCCTACGAGCAGTACTTC. Residues: CASSEIAGDSYEQYF.

This clone appeared a few times. The chain links TRBV2 to TRBJ2-3; 8 nucleotides line up with TRBD2. V gave up 2 bases and J gave up 1 base; unmatched junction bases: 2. This CDR3 region has 15 residues. CDR1 is SNHLY and CDR2 is FYNNEI in the germline V gene. CDR3 region: CASSERGGGTDTQYF. CDR3 DNA: TGTGCCAGCAGTGAACGGGGGGGAGGCACAGATACGCAGTATTTT. Together with reference TRBV2 and TRBJ2-3, the CDR3 gives the full variable domain: EPEVTQTPSHQVTQMGQEVILRCVPISNHLYFYWYRQILGQKVEFLVSFYNNEISEKSEIFDDQFSVERPDGSNFTLKIRSTKLEDSAMYFCASSERGGGTDTQYFGPGTRLTVL.

The sample holds a few counts of this clone. V usage is TRBV15 and J usage is TRBJ2-7; 8 nucleotides line up with TRBD2. Germline CDR1 reads LNHNV; CDR2 reads YYDKDF (reference sequence). The V segment lost 0 bases and the J segment 5 bases; nucleotides outside the gene matches: 9. The CDR3 spans 16 residues. This CDR3 is CATSRDRTSIFHEQYF. CDR3 sequence (DNA): TGTGCCACCAGCAGAGACAGGACTAGCATTTTCCACGAGCAGTACTTC.

The sample holds a few counts of this clone. The chain joins TRBV18 to TRBJ2-7, with D possibly matching TRBD1 (6 bases). Germline CDR1 KGHSH, CDR2 LQKENI. V shed 2 bases and J shed 0 bases, with 17 bases lying between them. The CDR3 is 17 amino acids. CDR3 DNA sequence: TGTGCCAGCTCACCAAGTCGGACAGCCCAGAGCTCCTACGAGCAGTACTTC. Translated, it gives CASSPSRTAQSSYEQYF.

The chain links TRBV14 to TRBJ2-7; possible D gene TRBD2, 5 bases. Deletions cut 3 bases from V and 7 bases from J, with 16 bases between. The CDR3 has 14 amino acids. The germline gives CDR1 SGHDN, CDR2 FVKESK. Written as DNA, the CDR3 is TGTGCCAGCAGCCAGAGGCTAGCACCAACTGAGCAGTACTTC. Protein: CASSQRLAPTEQYF.

This clone has just a few counts. V usage is TRBV6-5 and J usage is TRBJ2-7; 7 nucleotides line up with TRBD1. CDR3 length equals 13 residues. After removal of 5 bases from V and 5 bases from J, the junction contained 6 bases not matched to a gene. The germline V gene has CDR1 MNHEY and CDR2 SVGAGI. The CDR3 nucleotides are TGTGCCAGCAGTAAACCCGGGACAGACGAGCAGTACTTC. Translated: CASSKPGTDEQYF.

A few counts support this clone. The V gene is TRBV7-6, the J gene TRBJ1-2; D is perhaps TRBD1 (5 bases). The CDR3 is made up of 14 amino acids. The V gene's germline CDR1 is SGHVS and CDR2 FNYEAQ. Trimming cost V 5 bases and J 7 bases, with 17 bases left between them. CDR3 sequence: CASSHPSAGPGYTF. The CDR3 nucleotides are TGTGCCAGCAGCCATCCGTCGGCAGGGCCTGGCTACACCTTC.

The chain uses TRBV11-2 and TRBJ2-7; 9 bases line up with TRBD2. Germline CDR1 reads SGHAT; CDR2 reads FQNNGV. The CDR3 contains 15 residues. After removal of 5 bases from V and 4 bases from J, the junction contained 9 bases not matched to a gene. In DNA form, the CDR3 reads TGTGCCAGCAGCCCCCCGGATAGCGGGAGTTACGAGCAGTACTTC. Amino acids: CASSPPDSGSYEQYF.

The J gene is TRBJ1-5, the V gene TRBV5-6, with D perhaps TRBD1 (6 bases). The CDR3 has 16 residues. Germline assignment: CDR1 SGHDT and CDR2 YYEEEE. Trimming pared 3 bases from V and 0 bases from J, leaving 13 bases between. CDR3 protein: CASSYGTPLSNQPQHF. Written as DNA, the CDR3 is TGTGCCAGCAGCTACGGGACACCCCTTAGCAATCAGCCCCAGCATTTT. Full variable domain (remainder filled in from reference TRBV5-6 and TRBJ1-5): DAGVTQSPTHLIKTRGQQVTLRCSPKSGHDTVSWYQQALGQGPQFIFQYYEEEERQRGNFPDRFSGHQFPNYSSELNVNALLLGDSALYLCASSYGTPLSNQPQHFGDGTRLSIL.

This clone was found a few times. This chain connects TRBV6-6 to TRBJ1-6, with D perhaps matching TRBD1 (5 bases). Germline V gene lookup returns CDR1 MNHNY and CDR2 SVGAGI (reference sequence). The CDR3 totals 15 residues. V dropped 8 bases and J dropped 2 bases, with 13 bases sitting between them. CDR3 sequence reads: CASSGQATYNSPLHF. CDR3 DNA sequence: TGTGCCAGCTCAGGGCAGGCGACCTATAATTCACCCCTCCACTTT.